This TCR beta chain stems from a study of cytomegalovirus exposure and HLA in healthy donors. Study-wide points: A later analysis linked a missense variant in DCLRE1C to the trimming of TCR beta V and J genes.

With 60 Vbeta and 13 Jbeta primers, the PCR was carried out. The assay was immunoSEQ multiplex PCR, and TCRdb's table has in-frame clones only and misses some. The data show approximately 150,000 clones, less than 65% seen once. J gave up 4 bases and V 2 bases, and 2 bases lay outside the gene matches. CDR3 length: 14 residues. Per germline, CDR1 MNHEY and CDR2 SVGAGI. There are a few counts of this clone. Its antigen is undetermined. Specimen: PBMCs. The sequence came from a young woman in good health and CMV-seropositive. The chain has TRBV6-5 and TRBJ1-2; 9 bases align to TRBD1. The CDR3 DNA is TGTGCCAGCAGTTACGGGACAGGGTTCTATGGCTACACCTTC. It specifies CASSYGTGFYGYTF.